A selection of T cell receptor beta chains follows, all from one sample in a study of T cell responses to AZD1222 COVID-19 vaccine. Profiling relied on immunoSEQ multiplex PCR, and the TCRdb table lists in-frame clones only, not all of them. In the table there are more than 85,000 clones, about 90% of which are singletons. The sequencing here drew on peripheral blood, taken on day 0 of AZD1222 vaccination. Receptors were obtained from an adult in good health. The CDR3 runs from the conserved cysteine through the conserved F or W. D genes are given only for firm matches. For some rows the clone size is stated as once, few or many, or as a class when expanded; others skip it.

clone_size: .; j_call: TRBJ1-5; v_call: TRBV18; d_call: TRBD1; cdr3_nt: TGTGCCAGCTCACCATTCACAGGGGGAGGCAATCAGCCCCAGCATTTT; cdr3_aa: CASSPFTGGGNQPQHF
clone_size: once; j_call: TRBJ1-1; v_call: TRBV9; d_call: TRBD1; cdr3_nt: TGTGCCAGCAGCTCCGAGACAGGGCGGGGGGTCACTGAAGCTTTCTTT; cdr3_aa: CASSSETGRGVTEAFF
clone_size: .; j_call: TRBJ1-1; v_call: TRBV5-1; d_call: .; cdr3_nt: TGCGCCAGCAGCTTGCCCGGACTGGCTGAAGCTTTCTTT; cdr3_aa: CASSLPGLAEAFF
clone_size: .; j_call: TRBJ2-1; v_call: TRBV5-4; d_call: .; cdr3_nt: TGTGCCAGCCCCCGGAGTGTGGGCAATGAGCAGTTCTTC; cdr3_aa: CASPRSVGNEQFF
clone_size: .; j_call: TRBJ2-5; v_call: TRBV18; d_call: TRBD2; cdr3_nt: TGTGCCAGCTCCCCGGCGGGGGGTAGCCAAGAGACCCAGTACTTC; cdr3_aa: CASSPAGGSQETQYF
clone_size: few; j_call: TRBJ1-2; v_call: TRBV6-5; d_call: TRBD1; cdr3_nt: TGTGCCAGCAGGGCCACAGGGGACTATGGCTACACCTTC; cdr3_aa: CASRATGDYGYTF
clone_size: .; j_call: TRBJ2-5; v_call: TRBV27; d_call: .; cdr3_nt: TGTGCCAGCAGACGAAGGTCCGAGGGGACCCAGTACTTC; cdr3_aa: CASRRRSEGTQYF
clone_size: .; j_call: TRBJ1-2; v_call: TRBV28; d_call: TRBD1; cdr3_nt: TGTGCCAGCAGTCCACCGGGACAGGCAGTAGACTATGGCTACACCTTC; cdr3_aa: CASSPPGQAVDYGYTF
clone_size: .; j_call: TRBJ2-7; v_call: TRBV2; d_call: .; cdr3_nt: TGTGCCGGCCGGGCCTTGGGGGTCTACGAGCAGTACTTC; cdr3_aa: CAGRALGVYEQYF
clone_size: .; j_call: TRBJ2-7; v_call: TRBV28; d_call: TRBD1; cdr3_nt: TGTGCCAGCAGGCGCCGGGACAGCCGGTCCTACGAGCAGTACTTC; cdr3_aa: CASRRRDSRSYEQYF
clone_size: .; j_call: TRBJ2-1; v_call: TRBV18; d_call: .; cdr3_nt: TGTGCCAGCGGCCCTAGAGGGGCGGCCTACAATGAGCAGTTCTTC; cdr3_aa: CASGPRGAAYNEQFF
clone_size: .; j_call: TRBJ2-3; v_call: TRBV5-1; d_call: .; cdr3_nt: TGCGCCAGCAGCTTGTCAGGGGAGGGTACAGATACGCAGTATTTT; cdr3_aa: CASSLSGEGTDTQYF
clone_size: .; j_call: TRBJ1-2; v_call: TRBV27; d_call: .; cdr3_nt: TGTGCCAGCAGTCCGGCGACACGCGTCTATGGCTACACCTTC; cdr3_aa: CASSPATRVYGYTF
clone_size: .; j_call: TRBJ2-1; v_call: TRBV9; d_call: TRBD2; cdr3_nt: TGTGCCAGCAGCGTAGGTGAGTTTGAACTAGCGGGGGAGCAGTTCTTC; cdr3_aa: CASSVGEFELAGEQFF
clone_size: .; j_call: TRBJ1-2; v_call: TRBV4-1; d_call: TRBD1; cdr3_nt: TGCGCCAGCAGCCAAGCGCGACAGGGGAATGGCTACACCTTC; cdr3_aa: CASSQARQGNGYTF
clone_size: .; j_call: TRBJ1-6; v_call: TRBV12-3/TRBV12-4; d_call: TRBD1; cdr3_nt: TGTGCCAGCAGTTTCAACAGGGGTTCACCCCTCCACTTT; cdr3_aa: CASSFNRGSPLHF
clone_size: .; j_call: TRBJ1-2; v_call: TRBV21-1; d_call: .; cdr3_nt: TGTGCCAGCGGTGATACAGGAAAATACTATGGCTACACCTTC; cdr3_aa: CASGDTGKYYGYTF
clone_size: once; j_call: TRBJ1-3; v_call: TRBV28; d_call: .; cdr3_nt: TGTGCCAGCAGGACCTCCGAAGGGGGGCGGAGAAACACCATATATTTT; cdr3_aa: CASRTSEGGRRNTIYF
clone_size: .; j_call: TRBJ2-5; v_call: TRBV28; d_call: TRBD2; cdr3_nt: TGTGCCAGCAGTCCCCCCGTACTAGCGGGGCAGGAGACCCAGTACTTC; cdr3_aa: CASSPPVLAGQETQYF